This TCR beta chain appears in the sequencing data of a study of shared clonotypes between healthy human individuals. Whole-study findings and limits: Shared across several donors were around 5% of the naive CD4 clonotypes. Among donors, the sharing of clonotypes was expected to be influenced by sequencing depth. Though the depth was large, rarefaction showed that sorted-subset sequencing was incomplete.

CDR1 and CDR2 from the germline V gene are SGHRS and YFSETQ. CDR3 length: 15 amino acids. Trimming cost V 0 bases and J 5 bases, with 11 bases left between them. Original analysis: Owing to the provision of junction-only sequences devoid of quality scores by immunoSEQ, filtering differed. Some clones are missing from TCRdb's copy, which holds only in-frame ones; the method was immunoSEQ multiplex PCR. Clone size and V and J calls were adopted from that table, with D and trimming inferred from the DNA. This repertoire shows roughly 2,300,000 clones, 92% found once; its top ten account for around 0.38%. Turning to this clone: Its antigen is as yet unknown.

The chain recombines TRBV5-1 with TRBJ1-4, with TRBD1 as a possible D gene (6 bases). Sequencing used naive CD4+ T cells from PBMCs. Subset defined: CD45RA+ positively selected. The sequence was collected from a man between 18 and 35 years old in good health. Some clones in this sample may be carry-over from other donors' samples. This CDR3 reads CASSLEGGLNEKLFF. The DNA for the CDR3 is TGCGCCAGCAGCTTGGAGGGGGGCCTGAATGAAAAACTGTTTTTT.